Listed below are T cell receptor beta chains from one sample, sequenced in a study of shared clonotypes between healthy human individuals. The method was immunoSEQ multiplex PCR; TCRdb's version includes in-frame clones alone and lacks a portion of them. The sample has some 2,000,000 clones; approximately 95% are singletons. What was sequenced was naive CD4+ T cells sorted from blood. These TCRs come from a man between 18 and 29 years old in good health. CDR3s include the opening cysteine and the closing phenylalanine or tryptophan. D genes are given only for firm matches. The size of a clone is reported for some rows only, either as once, few or many, or as a class for expanded clones.

clone_size	v_call	j_call	d_call	cdr3_nt	cdr3_aa
.	TRBV7-9	TRBJ1-4	.	TGTGCCAGCAGCCCAGGGAGCGGGAAGGTAATTGAAAAACTGTTTTTT	CASSPGSGKVIEKLFF
.	TRBV5-1	TRBJ2-7	TRBD2	TGCGCCAGCAGCTTGGGGCCGGTGGCGGGAGGTCTCTACGAGCAGTACTTC	CASSLGPVAGGLYEQYF
.	TRBV6-5	TRBJ2-1	TRBD1	TGTGCCAGCAGGCCGGACAGGGAGTACAATGAGCAGTTCTTC	CASRPDREYNEQFF
once	TRBV28	TRBJ2-7	TRBD2	TGTGCCAGCAGTTTATTGATTGCGGGGGGCTACGAGCAGTACTTC	CASSLLIAGGYEQYF
.	TRBV6-1	TRBJ1-2	.	TGTGCCAGCAGTGAGCTTGGGCTACGGGGCTACACCTTC	CASSELGLRGYTF
.	TRBV6-6	TRBJ1-3	.	TGTGCCAGCAGGCGCGACCGAGACTCTGGAAACACCATATATTTT	CASRRDRDSGNTIYF
once	TRBV5-1	TRBJ1-1	TRBD1	TGCGCCAGCAGCCTAAAACAGGGGGGGACTGAAGCTTTCTTT	CASSLKQGGTEAFF
.	TRBV4-1	TRBJ2-7	.	TGCGCCAGCAGCCAAGGGCCGGGGTACGAGCAGTACTTC	CASSQGPGYEQYF
.	TRBV18	TRBJ2-7	.	TGTGCCAGCTCAGGAGACCACCCCTACGAGCAGTACTTC	CASSGDHPYEQYF
.	TRBV10-3	TRBJ2-2	.	TGTGCCATAGAGGACACCGGGGAGCTGTTTTTT	CAIEDTGELFF
.	TRBV7-2	TRBJ2-1	.	TGTGCCAGCAGCCCCCAGGGGACTGAGCAGTTCTTC	CASSPQGTEQFF
few	TRBV5-1	TRBJ2-3	TRBD1	TGCGCCAGCAGCCCGGGACAGGGAACAGATACGCAGTATTTT	CASSPGQGTDTQYF
.	TRBV6-1	TRBJ2-1	.	TGTGCCAGCAGTGAATCTGGCTTCGGCGAGCAGTTCTTC	CASSESGFGEQFF
.	TRBV6-1	TRBJ1-2	.	TGTGCCAGCAGTGAAGAACTATTATTGGGCTACACCTTC	CASSEELLLGYTF
.	TRBV4-2	TRBJ2-7	TRBD1	TGTGCCAGCAGCCAGGAGCCGGGACAGGCCTACGAGCAGTACTTC	CASSQEPGQAYEQYF
.	TRBV15	TRBJ2-7	TRBD2	TGTGCCACCAGCAAACTAGCGGGAAGCTCCTACGAGCAGTACTTC	CATSKLAGSSYEQYF
.	TRBV5-1	TRBJ2-7	.	TGCGCCAGCAGCGGCGGAGGAGCAGGCCAGTTCTACGAGCAGTACTTC	CASSGGGAGQFYEQYF
.	TRBV7-2	TRBJ2-5	TRBD2	TGTGCCAGCAGCTTGATAGCGGGAGGCCCGGGGGAGACCCAGTACTTC	CASSLIAGGPGETQYF